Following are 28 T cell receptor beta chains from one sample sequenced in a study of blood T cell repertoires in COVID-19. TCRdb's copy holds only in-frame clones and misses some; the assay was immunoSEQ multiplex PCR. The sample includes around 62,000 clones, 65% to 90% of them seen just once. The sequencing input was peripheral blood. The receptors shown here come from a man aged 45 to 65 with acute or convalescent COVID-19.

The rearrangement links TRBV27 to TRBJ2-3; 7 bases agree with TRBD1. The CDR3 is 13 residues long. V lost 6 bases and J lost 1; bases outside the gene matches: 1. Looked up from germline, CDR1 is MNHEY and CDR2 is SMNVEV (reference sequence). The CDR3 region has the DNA TGTGCCAGCAGAGGGACAGGCACAGATACGCAGTATTTT. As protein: CASRGTGTDTQYF.

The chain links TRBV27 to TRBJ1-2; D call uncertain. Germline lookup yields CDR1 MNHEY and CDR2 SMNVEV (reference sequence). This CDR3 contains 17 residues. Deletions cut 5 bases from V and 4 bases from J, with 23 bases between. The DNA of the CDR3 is TGTGCCAGCAGTAATCGGTCCACGCGCGCCAAACGCTATGGCTACACCTTC. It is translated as CASSNRSTRAKRYGYTF.

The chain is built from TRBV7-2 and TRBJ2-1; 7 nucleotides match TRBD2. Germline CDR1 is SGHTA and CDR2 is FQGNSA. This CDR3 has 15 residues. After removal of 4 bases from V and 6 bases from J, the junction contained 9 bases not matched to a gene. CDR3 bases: TGTGCCAGCAGCTACTTCTTTGGGGGGGGCAATGAGCAGTTCTTC. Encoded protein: CASSYFFGGGNEQFF.

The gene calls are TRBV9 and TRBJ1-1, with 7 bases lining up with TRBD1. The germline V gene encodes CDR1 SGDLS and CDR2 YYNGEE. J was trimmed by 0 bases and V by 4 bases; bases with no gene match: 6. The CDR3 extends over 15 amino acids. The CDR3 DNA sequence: TGTGCCAGCAGCCTTACTACAGGGGTGAACACTGAAGCTTTCTTT. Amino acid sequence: CASSLTTGVNTEAFF.

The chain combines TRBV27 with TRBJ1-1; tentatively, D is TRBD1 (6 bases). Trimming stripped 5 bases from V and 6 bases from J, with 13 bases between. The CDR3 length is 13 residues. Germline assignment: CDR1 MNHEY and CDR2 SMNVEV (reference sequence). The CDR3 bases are TGTGCCAGCAGTCTAACGTACAGGGCTGAAGCTTTCTTT. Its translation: CASSLTYRAEAFF.

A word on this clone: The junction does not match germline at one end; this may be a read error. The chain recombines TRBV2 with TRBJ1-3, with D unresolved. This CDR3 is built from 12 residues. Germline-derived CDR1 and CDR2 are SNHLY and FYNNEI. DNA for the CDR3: TGTGCCAGCAGTGAGTTGGCCCGCTTCCCGAATTTT. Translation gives CASSELARFPNF.

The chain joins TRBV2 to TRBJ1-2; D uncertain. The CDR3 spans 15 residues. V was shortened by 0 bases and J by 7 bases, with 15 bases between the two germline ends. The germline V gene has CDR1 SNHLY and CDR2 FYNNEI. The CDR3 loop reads CASSEAREVPGGYTF. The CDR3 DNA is TGTGCCAGCAGTGAAGCGCGGGAGGTCCCAGGTGGCTACACCTTC.

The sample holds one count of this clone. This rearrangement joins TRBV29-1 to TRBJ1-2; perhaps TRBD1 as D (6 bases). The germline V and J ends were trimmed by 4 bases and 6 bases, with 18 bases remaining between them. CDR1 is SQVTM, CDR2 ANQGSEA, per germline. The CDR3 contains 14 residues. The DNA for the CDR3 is TGCAGCGTTGTTTTATTGACAGGAGTTAATGGCTACACCTTC. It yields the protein CSVVLLTGVNGYTF.

This CDR3 is CASSSPSGGDQETQYF. CDR3 sequence (DNA): TGTGCCAGCAGCTCTCCTAGCGGGGGCGACCAAGAGACCCAGTACTTC. This chain joins TRBV5-4 and TRBJ2-5; 10 nucleotides match TRBD2. CDR1 is SGHNT and CDR2 is YYREEE in the germline V gene (reference sequence). With 3 bases clipped from V and 0 bases from J, the junction kept 5 bases outside the gene matches. The CDR3 is 16 residues long.

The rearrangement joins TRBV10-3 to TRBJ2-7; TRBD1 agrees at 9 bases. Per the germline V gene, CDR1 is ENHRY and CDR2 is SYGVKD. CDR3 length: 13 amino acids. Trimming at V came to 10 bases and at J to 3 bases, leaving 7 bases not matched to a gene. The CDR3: CATRDREDYEQYV. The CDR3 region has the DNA TGTGCCACCCGGGACAGGGAGGACTACGAGCAGTACGTC.

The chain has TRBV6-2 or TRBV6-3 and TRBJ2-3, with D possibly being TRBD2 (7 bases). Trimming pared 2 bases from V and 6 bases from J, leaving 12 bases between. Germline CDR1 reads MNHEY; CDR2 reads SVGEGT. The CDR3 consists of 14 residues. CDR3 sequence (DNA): TGTGCCAGCAGTTACCGAGGGGGGGCCGATACGCAGTATTTT. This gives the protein CASSYRGGADTQYF.

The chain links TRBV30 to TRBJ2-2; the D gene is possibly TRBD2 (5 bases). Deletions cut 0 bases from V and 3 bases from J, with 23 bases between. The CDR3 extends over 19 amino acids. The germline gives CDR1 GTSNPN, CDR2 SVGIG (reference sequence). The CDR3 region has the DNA TGTGCCTGGAGTGTTTCAGAACCGAGGGCAAAAGCGGACACCGGGGAGCTGTTTTTT. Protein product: CAWSVSEPRAKADTGELFF.

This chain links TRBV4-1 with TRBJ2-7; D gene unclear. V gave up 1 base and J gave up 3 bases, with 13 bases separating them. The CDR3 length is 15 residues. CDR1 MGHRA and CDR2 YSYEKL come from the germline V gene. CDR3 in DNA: TGCGCCAGCAGCCAAGTAGTCGCGCCGGTCTACGAGCAGTACTTC. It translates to CASSQVVAPVYEQYF.

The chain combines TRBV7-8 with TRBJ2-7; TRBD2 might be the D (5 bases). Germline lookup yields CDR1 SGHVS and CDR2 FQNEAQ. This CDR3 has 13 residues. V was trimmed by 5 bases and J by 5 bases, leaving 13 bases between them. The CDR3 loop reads CASSATDFHEQYV. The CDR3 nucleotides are TGTGCCAGCAGCGCTACGGACTTCCACGAGCAGTACGTC.

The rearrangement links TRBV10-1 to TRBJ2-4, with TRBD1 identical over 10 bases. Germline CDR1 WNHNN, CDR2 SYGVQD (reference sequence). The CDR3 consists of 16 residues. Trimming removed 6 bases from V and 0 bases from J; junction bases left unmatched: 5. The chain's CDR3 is CASRMGQGLAKNIQYF. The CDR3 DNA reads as TGCGCCAGCAGGATGGGACAGGGGTTAGCCAAAAACATTCAGTACTTC.

The CDR3 DNA follows: TGTGCCAGCAGCTTAGTAGTCAGGCAAGAGACCCAGTACTTC. Translation gives CASSLVVRQETQYF. The chain combines TRBV7-8 with TRBJ2-5; no reliable D call. The length of the CDR3 is 14 residues. Germline CDR1 is SGHVS and CDR2 is FQNEAQ. With 1 base removed from V and 2 bases from J, the gap between germline ends came to 8 bases.

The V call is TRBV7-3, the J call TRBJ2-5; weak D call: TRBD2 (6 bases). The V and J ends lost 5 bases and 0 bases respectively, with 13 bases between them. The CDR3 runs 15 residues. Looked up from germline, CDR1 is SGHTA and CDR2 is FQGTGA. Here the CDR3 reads CASSPLSGDQETQYF. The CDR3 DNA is TGTGCCAGCAGCCCTTTGTCGGGGGACCAAGAGACCCAGTACTTC.

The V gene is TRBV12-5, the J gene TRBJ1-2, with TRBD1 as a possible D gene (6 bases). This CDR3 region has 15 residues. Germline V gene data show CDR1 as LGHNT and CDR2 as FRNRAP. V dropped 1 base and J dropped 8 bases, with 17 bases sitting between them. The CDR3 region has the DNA TGTGCTAGTGGTTTGGACACGCTGGGGGCCCTAGGCTACACCTTC. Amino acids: CASGLDTLGALGYTF.

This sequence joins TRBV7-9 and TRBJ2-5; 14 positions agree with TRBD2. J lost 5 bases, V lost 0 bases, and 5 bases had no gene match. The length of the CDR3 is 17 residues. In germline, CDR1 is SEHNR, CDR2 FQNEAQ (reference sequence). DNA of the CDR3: TGTGCCAGCAGCTTAGCGACCGGGACTAGCGGGGGTGAGACCCAGTACTTC. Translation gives CASSLATGTSGGETQYF.

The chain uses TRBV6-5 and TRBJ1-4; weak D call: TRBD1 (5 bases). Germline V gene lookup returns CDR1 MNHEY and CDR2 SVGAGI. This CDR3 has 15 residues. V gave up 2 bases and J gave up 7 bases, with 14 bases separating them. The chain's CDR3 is CASSYMGGRSEKLFF. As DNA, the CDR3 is TGTGCCAGCAGTTACATGGGGGGGAGAAGTGAAAAACTGTTTTTT.

The CDR3 spells CASRLGTSGGARETQYF. The CDR3 nucleotides are TGCGCCAGCAGACTCGGGACTAGCGGGGGGGCCCGGGAGACCCAGTACTTC. This chain connects TRBV4-1 to TRBJ2-5; 16 nucleotides align to TRBD2. The CDR3 length is 17 residues. Germline V lookup: CDR1 MGHRA, CDR2 YSYEKL. The trim removed 6 bases at V and 5 bases at J, leaving 9 bases unmatched.

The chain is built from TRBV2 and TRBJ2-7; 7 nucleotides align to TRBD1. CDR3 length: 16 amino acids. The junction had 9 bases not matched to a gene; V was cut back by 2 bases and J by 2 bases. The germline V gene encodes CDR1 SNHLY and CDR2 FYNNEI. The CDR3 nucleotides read TGTGCCAGCAGTGAACCTTGGACAGGCGGGCCCTACGAGCAGTACGTC. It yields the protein CASSEPWTGGPYEQYV.

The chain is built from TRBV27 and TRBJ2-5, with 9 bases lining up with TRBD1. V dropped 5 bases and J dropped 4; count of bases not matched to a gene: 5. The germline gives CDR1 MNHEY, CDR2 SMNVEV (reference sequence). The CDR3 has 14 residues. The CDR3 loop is CASSPSDRGETQYF. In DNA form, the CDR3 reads TGTGCCAGCAGTCCCTCGGACAGGGGAGAGACCCAGTACTTC.

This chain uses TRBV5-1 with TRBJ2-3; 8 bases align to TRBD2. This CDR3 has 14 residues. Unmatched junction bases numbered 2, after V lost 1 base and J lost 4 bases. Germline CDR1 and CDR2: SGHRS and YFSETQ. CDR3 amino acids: CASSLLAGADTQYF. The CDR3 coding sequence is TGCGCCAGCAGCTTGCTAGCGGGCGCAGATACGCAGTATTTT.

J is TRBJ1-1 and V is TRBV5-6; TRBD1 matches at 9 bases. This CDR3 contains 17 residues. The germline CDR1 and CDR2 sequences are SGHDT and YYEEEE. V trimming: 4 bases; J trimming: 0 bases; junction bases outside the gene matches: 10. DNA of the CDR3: TGTGCCAGCAGCCGCCCGACCTGGGACAGGGTGAACACTGAAGCTTTCTTT. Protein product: CASSRPTWDRVNTEAFF.

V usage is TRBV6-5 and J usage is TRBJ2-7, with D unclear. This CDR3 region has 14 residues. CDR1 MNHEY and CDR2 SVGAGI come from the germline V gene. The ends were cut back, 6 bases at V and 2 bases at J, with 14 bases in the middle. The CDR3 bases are TGTGCCAGCAGGCTTACATCACGGGCCTACGAGCAGTACGTC. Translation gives CASRLTSRAYEQYV.

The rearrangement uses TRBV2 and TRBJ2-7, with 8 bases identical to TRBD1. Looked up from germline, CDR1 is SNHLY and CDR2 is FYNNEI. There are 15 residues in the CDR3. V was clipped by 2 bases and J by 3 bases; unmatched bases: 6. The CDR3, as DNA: TGTGCCAGCAGTGAACTTTCGACAGGGGACTACGAGCAGTACGTC. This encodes CASSELSTGDYEQYV.

DNA for the CDR3: TGTGCCAGCAGCTTAGGCCAGTCTGGAAAACTGTTTTTT. Encoded protein: CASSLGQSGKLFF. This sequence joins TRBV13 and TRBJ1-4; D remains unclear. The CDR3 is 13 residues long. The V end was cut by 0 bases, the J end by 10 bases, with 9 bases between. In germline, CDR1 is PRHDT, CDR2 FYEKMQ (reference sequence).